The text below deals with one TCR beta chain. Its antigen is still unknown. This sample also contains other DNA sequences that code for the same CDR3. Specified treatment: some 20 received Ad26.COV2.S at low or high dose, single or two shots; about 5 received placebo; per-sample allocation not given. Following the first vaccine or placebo injection, samples were taken on day 63. The data were taken from a study of Ad26.COV2.S vaccination and SARS-CoV-2 variants. Study-level results: Across vaccine and placebo recipients, the breadth of non-spike TCRs was similar. TCR breadth and depth analyses may have underestimated total T cell responses.

Using immunoSEQ multiplex PCR, the repertoire was profiled, and TCRdb retains in-frame clones only, with some absent. The sample carries about 680,000 clones, about 89% recorded once. The sequencing used peripheral blood, collected in a trial of Ad26.COV2.S vaccine versus placebo. This clonotype was sampled from a person between 18 and 65 years old who received the Ad26.COV2.S COVID-19 vaccine or a placebo.

This chain's CDR3 is CAWGGGGETQYF. In DNA form, the CDR3 reads TGTGCCTGGGGGGGAGGCGGGGAGACCCAGTACTTC. J is TRBJ2-5 and V is TRBV30; possibly TRBD2 for D (6 bases). From germline, CDR1 is GTSNPN and CDR2 SVGIG (reference sequence). This CDR3 has 12 residues. Trimming stripped 5 bases from V and 5 bases from J, with 12 bases between.